This T cell receptor (beta chain) appears in the sequencing data of a study of response to subunit inactivated influenza vaccine. This clonotype was seen at least ten times. MiXCR, run by TCRdb on the RT-PCR reads, gives a single entry per CDR3 protein. The data contain 590,000 or so distinct CDR3 sequences, around 13% of them seen just once; the ten biggest clones take up 7.6%. V lost 1 base, J lost 2 bases, and 19 bases lay in between. This CDR3 contains 18 residues. Germline V gene data show CDR1 as SGHVS and CDR2 as FNYEAQ. Here the sequenced sample was PBMCs from blood, taken around 14 days before vaccination. This receptor was identified in a man in his fifties who received an inactivated influenza vaccine. The J gene is TRBJ2-3, the V gene TRBV7-6, with D uncertain. CDR3 loop: CASSLDDLGSTPTDTQYF. In DNA, the CDR3 is TGTGCCAGCAGCTTAGATGATCTCGGAAGTACTCCCACAGATACGCAGTATTTT.